This record concerns one T cell receptor beta chain sequence. What antigen it recognizes has not been identified. Base quality data are lacking; no much larger clone is found one base away. Each collaborating institution followed its own protocols to collect whole blood in K2EDTA tubes. For TCRbeta analysis, collaborators shipped samples as frozen whole blood, isolated PBMCs, or DNA extracted from either of those sample types. V ends up 4 bases short and J 2 bases short, with an unmatched junction base count of 4. Its CDR3 holds 15 amino acids, cysteine through phenylalanine. Kept here is only the CDR3 DNA, which spans 45 bases and is read in frame from base 1. CDR1 and CDR2 are drawn from the germline V gene (reference sequence): LNHNV, YYDKDF. TCRbeta CDR3 regions were amplified from genomic DNA using the immunoSEQ Assay, a bias-controlled multiplex PCR. As for the authors' bioinformatics: The number of nucleated cells in each sample was estimated by amplification of reference gene primers within the assay. To quantify the absolute abundance of each unique TCRbeta CDR3 rearrangement, sequence reads were collapsed and filtered. Productive Simpson clonality was computed per sample as the square root of Simpson's diversity index over productive rearrangements. The source is immuneACCESS, and TCRdb retained only in-frame sequences with V and J called. Part of the clones is not carried over; for the studies checked, unresolved V genes explain less than half of this, and the remainder is unexplained. Clone size and V and J calls were adopted from that table, with D and trimming inferred from the DNA. The sample table records some 60,000 clones; under 95% of these occur just once. The leading ten clones occupy over 0.95% of the sample.

These data come from a study of blood T cell repertoires in COVID-19 (dated by TCRdb to the early 2020s). As for the study more broadly: Samples from collaborators originated in the United States, Italy and Spain and spanned both the acute and convalescent phases of COVID-19. The prospective study material was composed of cDNA or gDNA derived from T cells, B-cell-depleted T cells, or PBMCs. Subjects who had been exposed to COVID-19, were actively infected with it, or had recovered from it provided the deeply sampled blood TCRbeta repertoires that made up the dataset. The repertoires were made available in a free public database intended to serve as a resource for research on the immune response to SARS-CoV-2. Samples were obtained from the ongoing ImmuneRACE study (first 160 participants) and from 1,254 subjects provided by 6 global collaborators. Nearly every sample came with metadata listing a de-identified subject ID, COVID-19 status, age in years and sex. HLA class I and class II types, where available, came from metadata supplied by the sample provider rather than from assay-based typing.

What the research found in general, with its limitations: The amount of clinical and demographic metadata varied by source and participant and was provided uncurated.

The sequenced sample consisted of peripheral blood. This chain is built from TRBV15 and TRBJ2-3, with 9 junctional bases fitting TRBD1. The receptor's source is a man in his sixties with acute or convalescent COVID-19. The DNA is as follows: TGTGCCACCAGCAAGGACAGGGGAGCCACAGATACGCAGTATTTT. This sequence encodes CATSKDRGATDTQYF.